A selection of T cell receptor beta chains follows, all from one sample in a study of T cells in narcolepsy. Data came from immunoSEQ multiplex PCR; TCRdb stores just in-frame clones and leaves some out. The table records about 43,000 clones, about 91% of them present only once. Material for sequencing was CD45RA- memory CD4+ T cells from PBMCs. The receptors were sampled from a human donor with narcolepsy. The CDR3 runs from the conserved cysteine through the conserved F or W. Each record gives: CDR3 DNA, CDR3 protein, J gene, clone size, D gene, V gene. The D gene is left open where the match is weak. Clone size is not always given. Where it is, it says once, few, many or a class for expanded clones.

TGTGCCACCAGGAAAGGGAGGAGCTCCTACAATGAGCAGTTCTTC CATRKGRSSYNEQFF TRBJ2-1 NA NA TRBV6-1
TGTGCCAGCAGCTTAGCCCCCCTGCAGGGGGCCTACGAGCAGTACTTC CASSLAPLQGAYEQYF TRBJ2-7 once TRBD1 TRBV11-3
TGCGCCAGCAGTGAGTCGATCGGCAGGGGGCGTCATCAGCCCCAGCATTTT CASSESIGRGRHQPQHF TRBJ1-5 NA TRBD1 TRBV10-2
TGTGCCAGCGGGACTAGCGGGTTCCAAGAGACCCAGTACTTC CASGTSGFQETQYF TRBJ2-5 NA TRBD2 TRBV11-3
TGTGCCAGTGACGGGACAGGGGATATGCTCCAGCCCCAGCATTTT CASDGTGDMLQPQHF TRBJ1-5 once TRBD1 TRBV19
TGTGCCAGCAGCGCCTTAGTCGGGGGAGGTAGGCAAGAGACCCAGTACTTC CASSALVGGGRQETQYF TRBJ2-5 NA NA TRBV7-7
TGTGCCTGGAGTGGGAGCAGGGGGTGGGATACGCAGTATTTT CAWSGSRGWDTQYF TRBJ2-3 NA TRBD1 TRBV30
TGTGCCAGCAGCGAAAGGACTAGCGAGTTCTTC CASSERTSEFF TRBJ2-1 NA TRBD2 TRBV2
TGTGCCAGCAGCCCCACAGGGACAGGGGGGGGCACCCAGTACTTC CASSPTGTGGGTQYF TRBJ2-5 NA TRBD1 TRBV7-7
TGTGCCACCAGCCGGGGACTTCAAGAGACCCAGTACTTC CATSRGLQETQYF TRBJ2-5 NA NA TRBV15
TGTGCCAGTAGTATCGGGGGCAGGGGGACAGATACGCAGTATTTT CASSIGGRGTDTQYF TRBJ2-3 NA NA TRBV19
TGTGCCAGCACCCTACAGGGGGGCAGCCGAAACTATGGCTACACCTTC CASTLQGGSRNYGYTF TRBJ1-2 NA TRBD1 TRBV27
TGTGCCAGCAGTGAAGGAGGGACAGGTATTGAGTACTTC CASSEGGTGIEYF TRBJ2-7 NA TRBD1 TRBV25-1
TGTGCCATCAGTGTTAAGGGCAACGAGCAGTACTTC CAISVKGNEQYF TRBJ2-7 once NA TRBV10-3
TGTGCCAGCAGGGGGACAGGGGGAAACTATGGCTACACCTTC CASRGTGGNYGYTF TRBJ1-2 once TRBD1 TRBV2
TGCGCCAGCAGCTTGGGTGGGGGGTATGAGCAGTTCTTC CASSLGGGYEQFF TRBJ2-1 NA NA TRBV5-1
TGTGCCAGCAGCTTAGGAAGGCGTCGGGGTGGGAACTATGGCTACACCTTC CASSLGRRRGGNYGYTF TRBJ1-2 NA NA TRBV7-8
TGCAGCGTCGCAGGGACCGAAGGGGAGACCCAGTACTTC CSVAGTEGETQYF TRBJ2-5 NA NA TRBV29-1
TGTGCCTGGAGTAGGGGGCTAGAGTACAATGAGCAGTTCTTC CAWSRGLEYNEQFF TRBJ2-1 NA TRBD1 TRBV30
TGTGCCAGCAGTACAGGGGCCCTTACCTACAATGAGCAGTTCTTC CASSTGALTYNEQFF TRBJ2-1 NA TRBD1 TRBV6-5
TGTGCCTGTATGAGGGACAGGGGTAACAATGAGCAGTTCTTC CACMRDRGNNEQFF TRBJ2-1 once TRBD1 TRBV30
TGTGCCAGCAGTTACGACGGTTATAGCAATCAGCCCCAGCATTTT CASSYDGYSNQPQHF TRBJ1-5 NA NA TRBV6-5
TGTGCCAGCAGTGAATCATGGCGCGGGGACAAGCCCCAGCATTTT CASSESWRGDKPQHF TRBJ1-5 NA NA TRBV25-1
TGTGCCAGCAGCGCCCCACTAACTGAGCAGTTCTTC CASSAPLTEQFF TRBJ2-1 NA NA TRBV9
TGTGCCTGGAGTCGAGACTATGGCTACACCTTC CAWSRDYGYTF TRBJ1-2 once NA TRBV30
TGTGCCTGGGGGGAGGCGGAGTTGGATGAAAAACTGTTTTTT CAWGEAELDEKLFF TRBJ1-4 NA NA TRBV30
TGCGCCAGCAGCCGGGGCACATCCTACAATGAGCAGTTCTTC CASSRGTSYNEQFF TRBJ2-1 NA NA TRBV5-1
TGTGCCAGCAGTTACTCAGGAGGCCCCTACGAGCAGTACTTC CASSYSGGPYEQYF TRBJ2-7 NA NA TRBV6-6
TGTGCCAGCAGTGAAGTGGCTAGCGGCTTTCGCACAGATACGCAGTATTTT CASSEVASGFRTDTQYF TRBJ2-3 NA TRBD2 TRBV6-1
TGTGCCAGCAGGTCCGGATGGAAAGTGTACAATGAGCAGTTCTTC CASRSGWKVYNEQFF TRBJ2-1 NA NA TRBV6-5
TGTGCCAGCAGCTTACGAGCGGGAGAGAATAACAATGAGCAGTTCTTC CASSLRAGENNNEQFF TRBJ2-1 NA TRBD2 TRBV11-2
TGTGCCAGCAGCTTAAAAGGGGGATGGACCGGGGAGCTGTTTTTT CASSLKGGWTGELFF TRBJ2-2 once NA TRBV7-3
TGTGCCAGCAGCCATAAACTAGCGGGGGGCAAGGAGACCCAGTACTTC CASSHKLAGGKETQYF TRBJ2-5 NA TRBD2 TRBV7-6
TGTGCCTGGTTTCGGCCGACCTTAGGGTTCTTT CAWFRPTLGFF TRBJ1-1 NA NA TRBV30